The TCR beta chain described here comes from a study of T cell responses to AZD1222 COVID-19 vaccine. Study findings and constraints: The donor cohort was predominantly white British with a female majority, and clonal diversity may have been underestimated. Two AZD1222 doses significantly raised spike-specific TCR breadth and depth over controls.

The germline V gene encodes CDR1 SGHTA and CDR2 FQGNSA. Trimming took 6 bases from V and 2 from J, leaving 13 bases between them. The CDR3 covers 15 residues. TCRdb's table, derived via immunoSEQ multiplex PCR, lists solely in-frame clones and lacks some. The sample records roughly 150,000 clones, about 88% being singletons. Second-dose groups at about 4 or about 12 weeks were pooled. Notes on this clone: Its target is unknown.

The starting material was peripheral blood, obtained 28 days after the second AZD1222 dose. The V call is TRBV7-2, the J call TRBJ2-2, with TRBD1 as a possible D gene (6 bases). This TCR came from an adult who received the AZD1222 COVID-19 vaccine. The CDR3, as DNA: TGTGCCAGCAGAGAAGAGACAGGAAACACCGGGGAGCTGTTTTTT. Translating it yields CASREETGNTGELFF.